The TCR beta chain under discussion was sequenced for a study of beta chain features in type 1 diabetes. Across the whole study: When patients were set against healthy donors, age, gender and cell yields were similar.

V shed 1 base, J shed 1 base, and the junction held 7 bases outside the gene matches. The germline V gene encodes CDR1 MGHRA and CDR2 YSYEKL. CDR3 size: 18 residues. Findings and caveats of the study: Patients' naive, central memory and regulatory TCRB repertoires appeared more alike than those of healthy donors.

About this clone: The antigen remains undetermined.

What was sequenced were expressed TCRB transcripts, since all of the isolated RNA had been reverse transcribed. Sequenced by immunoSEQ multiplex PCR; TCRdb stores in-frame clones only, minus some. The data hold 300,000 to 350,000 clones, with around 7.6% observed a single time. Specimen: central memory CD4+ T cells from blood. The rearrangement links TRBV4-1 to TRBJ1-3; TRBD1 aligns across 10 bases. The origin of this receptor is a woman aged 18-29 years in good health. The CDR3 nucleotides are TGCGCCAGCAGCCAAGGACAGGGGGCAGAGGTATCTGGAAACACCATATATTTT. Protein product: CASSQGQGAEVSGNTIYF.